Following are 5 T cell receptor beta chains from one sample sequenced in a study of T cell clusters in autoimmune cytopenias. Each sample's input was approximately 0.25 ug genomic DNA, 40,000 or so genome equivalents. Multiplex touch-down PCR amplified TRB using TRB-A and TRB-B pools in one tube. No DNA is given; TCRdb re-called the multiplex PCR reads and lists each CDR3 protein once. Its listing shows approximately 16,000 distinct CDR3 sequences. Source material: peripheral blood. The receptors derive from a human donor with an autoimmune cytopenia or autoimmune hepatitis (not recorded which).

V is TRBV18 and J is TRBJ1-4. The CDR3 has 13 residues. Germline-derived CDR1 and CDR2 are KGHSH and LQKENI. This chain's CDR3 is CASSNRDNEKLFF.

This clonotype registers medium-sized (0.01 to 0.1%) by frequency. The V gene is TRBV12-3 or TRBV12-4, the J gene TRBJ2-3; TCRdb lists TRBD2, though no DNA is available to test this call. This CDR3 region has 16 residues. The CDR3 here is CASSARTSGVTDTQYF.

The rearrangement links TRBV18 to TRBJ1-1; TCRdb names TRBD1, which stays unverified in the absence of DNA. There are 15 residues in the CDR3. Germline values: CDR1 KGHSH, CDR2 LQKENI. This CDR3 reads CASSPGQIKNTEAFF. Complete variable domain (other parts from reference TRBV18 and TRBJ1-1): NAGVMQNPRHLVRRRGQEARLRCSPMKGHSHVYWYRQLPEEGLKFMVYLQKENIIDESGMPKERFSAEFPKEGPSILRIQQVVRGDSAAYFCASSPGQIKNTEAFFGQGTRLTVV.

This rearrangement joins TRBV27 to TRBJ2-7. The germline CDR1 and CDR2 sequences are MNHEY and SMNVEV (reference sequence). This CDR3 has 14 amino acids. Here the CDR3 reads CASSLAGQTYEQYF.

The chain is built from TRBV5-6 and TRBJ1-2; TCRdb's D call of TRBD1 is untestable without DNA. The CDR3 covers 13 residues. Germline V gives CDR1 SGHDT, CDR2 YYEEEE. Here the CDR3 reads CASSLSPGGGYTF.